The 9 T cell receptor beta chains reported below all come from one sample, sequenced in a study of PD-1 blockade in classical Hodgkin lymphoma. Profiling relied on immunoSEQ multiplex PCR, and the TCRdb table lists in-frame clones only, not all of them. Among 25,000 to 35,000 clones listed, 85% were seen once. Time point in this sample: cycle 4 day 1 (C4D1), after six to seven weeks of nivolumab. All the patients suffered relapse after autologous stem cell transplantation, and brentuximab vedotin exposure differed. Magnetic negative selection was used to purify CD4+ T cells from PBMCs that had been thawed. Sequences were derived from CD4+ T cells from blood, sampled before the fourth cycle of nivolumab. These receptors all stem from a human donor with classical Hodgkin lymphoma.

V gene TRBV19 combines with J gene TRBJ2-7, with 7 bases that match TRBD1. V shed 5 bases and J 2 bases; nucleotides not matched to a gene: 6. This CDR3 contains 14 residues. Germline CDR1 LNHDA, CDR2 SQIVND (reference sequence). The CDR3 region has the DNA TGTGCCAGTAGTCCGACCGGGACAGCCTACGAGCAGTACTTC. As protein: CASSPTGTAYEQYF.

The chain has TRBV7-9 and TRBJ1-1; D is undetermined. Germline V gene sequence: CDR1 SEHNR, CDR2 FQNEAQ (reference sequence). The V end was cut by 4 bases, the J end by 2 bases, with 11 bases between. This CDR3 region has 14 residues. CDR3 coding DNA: TGTGCCAGCAGCTGGGCAGAGCCTAACACTGAAGCTTTCTTT. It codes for CASSWAEPNTEAFF. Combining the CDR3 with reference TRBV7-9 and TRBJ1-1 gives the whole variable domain DTGVSQNPRHKITKRGQNVTFRCDPISEHNRLYWYRQTLGQGPEFLTYFQNEAQLEKSRLLSDRFSAERPKGSFSTLEIQRTEQGDSAMYLCASSWAEPNTEAFFGQGTRLTVV.

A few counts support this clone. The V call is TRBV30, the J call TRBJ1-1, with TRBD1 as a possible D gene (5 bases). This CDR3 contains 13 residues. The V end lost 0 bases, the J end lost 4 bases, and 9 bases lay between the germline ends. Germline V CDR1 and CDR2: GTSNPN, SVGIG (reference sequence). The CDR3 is CAWSVQAATEAFF. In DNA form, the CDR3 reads TGTGCCTGGAGTGTACAGGCGGCCACTGAAGCTTTCTTT.

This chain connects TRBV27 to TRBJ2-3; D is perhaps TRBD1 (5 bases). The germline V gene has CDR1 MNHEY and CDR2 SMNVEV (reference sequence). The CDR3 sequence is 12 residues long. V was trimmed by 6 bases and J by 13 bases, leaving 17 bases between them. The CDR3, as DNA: TGTGCCAGCAGCGAGTTGCACGGACAAAAGTATTTT. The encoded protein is CASSELHGQKYF.

The CDR3 sequence is CASSLDSMGGNTIYF. The CDR3 DNA follows: TGTGCCAGCAGCTTGGACTCAATGGGGGGAAACACCATATATTTT. The chain recombines TRBV5-4 with TRBJ1-3; D is uncertain. Germline V gene lookup returns CDR1 SGHNT and CDR2 YYREEE (reference sequence). V gave up 0 bases and J gave up 4 bases, with 11 bases separating them. The CDR3 sequence is 15 residues long.

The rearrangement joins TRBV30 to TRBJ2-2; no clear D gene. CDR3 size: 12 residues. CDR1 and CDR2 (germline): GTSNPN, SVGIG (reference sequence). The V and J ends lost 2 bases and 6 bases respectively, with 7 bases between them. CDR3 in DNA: TGTGCCTGGAGTCTCCAGGCCGGGGAGCTGTTTTTT. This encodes CAWSLQAGELFF.

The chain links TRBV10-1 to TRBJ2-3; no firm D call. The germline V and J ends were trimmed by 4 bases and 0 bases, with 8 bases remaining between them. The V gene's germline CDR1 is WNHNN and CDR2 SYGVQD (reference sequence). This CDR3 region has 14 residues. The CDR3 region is CASSGRLSTDTQYF. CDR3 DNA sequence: TGCGCCAGCAGTGGAAGACTCAGCACAGATACGCAGTATTTT.

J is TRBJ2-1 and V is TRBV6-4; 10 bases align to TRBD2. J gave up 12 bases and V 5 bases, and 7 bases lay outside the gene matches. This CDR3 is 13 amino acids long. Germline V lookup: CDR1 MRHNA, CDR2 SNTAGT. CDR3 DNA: TGTGCCAGCAGTCTAGCGGGGGCCGGAGGGCAGTTCTTC. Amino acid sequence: CASSLAGAGGQFF.

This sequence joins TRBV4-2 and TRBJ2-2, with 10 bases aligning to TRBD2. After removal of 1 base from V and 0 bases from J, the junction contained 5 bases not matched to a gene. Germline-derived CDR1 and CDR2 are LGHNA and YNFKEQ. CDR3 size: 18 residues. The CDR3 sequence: CASSQGLAGGSNTGELFF. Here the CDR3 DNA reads TGTGCCAGCAGCCAAGGGTTAGCGGGAGGCTCGAACACCGGGGAGCTGTTTTTT.